The 26 T cell receptor beta chains below all came from one sample that was sequenced in a study of CXCR3-negative and CXCR3-positive naive CD8 T cells. With UMI labels, 5' RACE was used to prepare the TRB cDNA libraries. One entry per CDR3 protein, without DNA, is what TCRdb gives after re-calling the 5' RACE reads. This sample's clone table lists over 100,000 distinct CDR3 sequences. Sequenced: naive CXCR3- CD8+ T cells from blood. This sample's subset: CD45RO-CCR7+CD27+CD95- naive CD8+ T cells lacking CXCR3 (TNR3-). The origin of the receptors is a human donor in good health. Some clones in this sample may be carry-over from other donors' samples.

This chain joins TRBV7-3 and TRBJ2-1; TCRdb names TRBD2, which stays unverified in the absence of DNA. CDR1 SGHTA and CDR2 FQGTGA come from the germline V gene. The CDR3 runs 15 residues. The CDR3 sequence is CASSATSGRYNEQFF.

The chain uses TRBV2 and TRBJ2-7. The CDR3 consists of 12 residues. Germline V gives CDR1 SNHLY, CDR2 FYNNEI. This CDR3 reads CASSGLSYEQYF. Using reference TRBV2 and TRBJ2-7 for the parts outside the CDR3, the full variable domain is EPEVTQTPSHQVTQMGQEVILRCVPISNHLYFYWYRQILGQKVEFLVSFYNNEISEKSEIFDDQFSVERPDGSNFTLKIRSTKLEDSAMYFCASSGLSYEQYFGPGTRLTVT.

J is TRBJ1-5 and V is TRBV12-3 or TRBV12-4; TCRdb indicates TRBD1, and absent DNA this call remains unverified. There are 15 residues in the CDR3. CDR3 loop: CASSPTVGGNQPQHF.

The CDR3 protein is CASSQEGFRVHGYTF. The gene calls are TRBV4-3 and TRBJ1-2. CDR3 length: 15 residues. CDR1 and CDR2 from the germline V gene are LGHNA and YSLEER.

The CDR3 sequence: CASSLARGPYTDTQYF. This chain uses TRBV7-2 with TRBJ2-3. Germline loops: CDR1 SGHTA, CDR2 FQGNSA. This CDR3 is 16 amino acids long.

CDR3 residues: CASSSSVTAGTNTYEQYF. The chain recombines TRBV7-9 with TRBJ2-7; TCRdb selects TRBD2, and the lack of DNA leaves this call unchecked. Germline V CDR1 and CDR2: SEHNR, FQNEAQ (reference sequence). CDR3 length: 18 residues.

This chain links TRBV12-3 or TRBV12-4 with TRBJ1-2. The CDR3 covers 12 residues. The CDR3 reads CASSLQYYGYTF.

This chain joins TRBV16 and TRBJ1-5; TCRdb picks TRBD1, but there is no DNA to check that call. Germline V gene lookup returns CDR1 KGHSY and CDR2 FQNENV. The CDR3 has 16 amino acids. This CDR3 is CASSPPHGTLYQPQHF.

This chain joins TRBV5-1 and TRBJ2-1; TCRdb lists TRBD2, though no DNA is available to test this call. Germline CDR1 and CDR2: SGHRS and YFSETQ. This CDR3 region has 16 residues. The CDR3 sequence: CASSLLAGGRIDEQFF. Filled out from reference TRBV5-1 and TRBJ2-1, the complete variable domain reads KAGVTQTPRYLIKTRGQQVTLSCSPISGHRSVSWYQQTPGQGLQFLFEYFSETQRNKGNFPGRFSGRQFSNSRSEMNVSTLELGDSALYLCASSLLAGGRIDEQFFGPGTRLTVL.

CDR3 sequence: CASNSPGHTGELFF. This chain connects TRBV5-1 to TRBJ2-2. The CDR3 length is 14 residues. Germline CDR1 is SGHRS and CDR2 is YFSETQ.

The rearrangement links TRBV6-5 to TRBJ2-7; no DNA is available, so the TRBD1 call from TCRdb remains unchecked. The CDR3 is 13 residues long. Germline V gene sequence: CDR1 MNHEY, CDR2 SVGAGI. The chain's CDR3 is CASSYSTGNEQYF.

This chain uses TRBV29-1 with TRBJ2-7. CDR1 and CDR2 (germline): SQVTM, ANQGSEA. This CDR3 spans 12 amino acids. CDR3 amino acids: CSASGWEGEQYF.

The rearrangement uses TRBV29-1 and TRBJ2-7; TCRdb proposes TRBD1, but this gene call is untestable without DNA. CDR1 and CDR2 from the germline V gene are SQVTM and ANQGSEA. This CDR3 is 15 amino acids long. CDR3 region: CSVEDRDRGAYEQYF.

The genes are TRBV7-8 and TRBJ1-2. Germline-derived CDR1 and CDR2 are SGHVS and FQNEAQ. The CDR3 totals 15 residues. The CDR3 loop reads CASSLGGRANYGYTF.

V usage is TRBV29-1 and J usage is TRBJ2-2. The CDR3 runs to 13 residues. CDR1 SQVTM and CDR2 ANQGSEA come from the germline V gene. CDR3 in amino acids: CSVTQGGTGELFF.

V usage is TRBV12-3 or TRBV12-4 and J usage is TRBJ1-6. The CDR3 sequence is 15 residues long. The CDR3 reads CASSLGPTYNSPLHF.

CDR3 region: CSVEPRGEETQYF. The V and J genes are TRBV29-1 and TRBJ2-5; TCRdb outputs TRBD2, but without DNA this stays unchecked. CDR3 size: 13 residues. Germline loops: CDR1 SQVTM, CDR2 ANQGSEA.

The chain employs TRBV12-3 or TRBV12-4 and TRBJ2-2; TCRdb's D call of TRBD2 is untestable without DNA. The CDR3 covers 21 residues. CDR3 sequence reads: CASSIKARGLAGAPRTGELFF.

The chain is built from TRBV7-3 and TRBJ1-1; TCRdb selects TRBD1, and the lack of DNA leaves this call unchecked. This CDR3 contains 15 residues. CDR1 and CDR2 from the germline V gene are SGHTA and FQGTGA. CDR3 region: CASSQDRVGDTEAFF.

The genes are TRBV20-1 and TRBJ1-2. Germline CDR1 is DFQATT and CDR2 is SNEGSKA (reference sequence). The CDR3 loop spans 11 amino acids. The CDR3 loop is CSARPLGGYTF.

CDR3 protein: CASTPRGNTEAFF. V gene TRBV7-8 combines with J gene TRBJ1-1; TCRdb designates TRBD1, a call that cannot be tested without DNA. Germline lookup yields CDR1 SGHVS and CDR2 FQNEAQ. The CDR3 is 13 residues long.

This chain uses TRBV4-1 with TRBJ1-2; the D call of TRBD1 rests on TCRdb alone, since no DNA is present to check it. The CDR3 extends over 15 amino acids. Germline lookup yields CDR1 MGHRA and CDR2 YSYEKL. The CDR3 spells CASSQDFQGNYGYTF.

This sequence joins TRBV7-9 and TRBJ1-5. The germline V gene has CDR1 SEHNR and CDR2 FQNEAQ (reference sequence). The CDR3 covers 15 residues. The CDR3 loop reads CASSLGESSNQPQHF.

This chain joins TRBV11-2 and TRBJ1-1. Germline V lookup: CDR1 SGHAT, CDR2 FQNNGV. This CDR3 contains 16 residues. CDR3 protein: CASSLSVGGPNTEAFF.

J is TRBJ2-2 and V is TRBV5-6; TCRdb names TRBD1, which stays unverified in the absence of DNA. This CDR3 region has 14 residues. Germline-derived CDR1 and CDR2 are SGHDT and YYEEEE. This CDR3 is CASSSQGAGGELFF.

The rearrangement links TRBV21-1 to TRBJ2-1; TCRdb calls TRBD2, which cannot be checked without DNA. TRBV21-1 is given as a pseudogene. The CDR3 is 16 residues long. CDR3 amino acids: CASSINRPVSYNEQFF.